The clone carrying this T cell receptor (beta chain) was picked up many times. Its antigen is as yet unknown. This CDR3 is built from 14 residues. The V and J ends lost 7 bases and 7 bases, in that order; junction bases with no gene match: 8. Germline-derived CDR1 and CDR2 are MNHEY and SMNVEV (reference sequence). TCRdb recomputed calls from the 5' RACE reads with MiXCR, one row per CDR3 protein. The table lists about 77,000 distinct CDR3 sequences, about 15% of them singletons, with approximately 2.9% in the top ten. The sample is drawn from a study of early T cells in non-severe SARS-CoV-2 infection. Overall study: From unsorted whole blood, bulk RNA was sequenced, and the chains remained unpaired. The study's findings and limits: Matching against VDJdb likely underestimated virus-specific expansions, favoring anti-spike CD8.

The TCR originated in an adult who was a healthcare worker with PCR-confirmed SARS-CoV-2 infection or an uninfected control (not recorded which). The sequencing sample was made of whole blood. V and J are TRBV27 and TRBJ2-2, with 8 bases that match TRBD1. CDR3 bases: TGTGCCAGCACCTTACAGGGGGGAATCGGGGAGCTGTTTTTT. This translates into CASTLQGGIGELFF.